The 31 T cell receptor beta chains below all came from one sample that was sequenced in a study of cytomegalovirus exposure and HLA in healthy donors. This PCR relied on a set of 60 Vbeta primers and 13 Jbeta primers. Clones were read by immunoSEQ multiplex PCR, and TCRdb kept only the in-frame ones, dropping some. The table includes approximately 170,000 clones, 79% detected once. The sample taken for sequencing was PBMCs. The receptors here all came from a woman younger than 30 in good health and CMV-seronegative.

The chain uses TRBV11-2 and TRBJ1-1; 7 bases are a match to TRBD1. The V gene's germline CDR1 is SGHAT and CDR2 FQNNGV. V shed 0 bases, J shed 2 bases, and the junction held 9 bases outside the gene matches. This CDR3 is built from 17 residues. CDR3 nucleotides: TGTGCCAGCAGCTTAGATCAGGAGGGGGCCATCAACACTGAAGCTTTCTTT. Translation: CASSLDQEGAINTEAFF.

The V call is TRBV19, the J call TRBJ2-2; D may be TRBD1 (5 bases). Germline V CDR1 and CDR2: LNHDA, SQIVND (reference sequence). V was pared by 7 bases and J by 7 bases, with 22 bases between. There are 16 residues in the CDR3. The CDR3 protein is CASTSMNRGPDGELFF. CDR3 in DNA: TGTGCCAGTACCTCCATGAATAGGGGCCCCGACGGGGAGCTGTTTTTT. The full variable domain, in which reference TRBV19 and TRBJ2-2 provide the parts outside the CDR3, is DGGITQSPKYLFRKEGQNVTLSCEQNLNHDAMYWYRQDPGQGLRLIYYSQIVNDFQKGDIAEGYSVSREKKESFPLTVTSAQKNPTAFYLCASTSMNRGPDGELFFGEGSRLTVL.

In this sample, this clone turned up once. The chain has TRBV27 and TRBJ2-7; 8 bases map to TRBD2. Trimming at V came to 4 bases and at J to 2 bases, leaving 4 bases not matched to a gene. The CDR3 runs to 14 residues. CDR1 and CDR2 (germline): MNHEY, SMNVEV (reference sequence). This chain's CDR3 is CASSSGREAYEQYF. The CDR3 bases are TGTGCCAGCAGTTCCGGGAGGGAAGCCTACGAGCAGTACTTC.

This clone appeared a few times. At one end, the junction sequence differs from germline, possibly due to a read error. The chain uses TRBV19 and TRBJ2-7; 14 bases align to TRBD2. CDR1 is LNHDA and CDR2 is SQIVND in the germline V gene (reference sequence). This CDR3 has 17 residues. CDR3 DNA sequence: TGTGCCAGTAGTCTAGATGCGGGACTAGCGGGAGTCAGCGAGCAGTACTTC. It is translated as CASSLDAGLAGVSEQYF.

The chain recombines TRBV25-1 with TRBJ1-2; perhaps TRBD1 as D (5 bases). V dropped 1 base and J dropped 7 bases, with 13 bases sitting between them. CDR3 length: 14 amino acids. The V gene's germline CDR1 is MGHDK and CDR2 SYGVNS. The CDR3 region is CASSEFAGMSGYTF. CDR3 DNA sequence: TGTGCCAGCAGTGAATTTGCAGGGATGAGTGGCTACACCTTC.

J is TRBJ1-1 and V is TRBV5-1, with 8 positions matching TRBD1. Trimming cost V 4 bases and J 6 bases; bases outside gene matches: 8. The CDR3 is 14 amino acids. CDR1 SGHRS and CDR2 YFSETQ come from the germline V gene. The DNA for the CDR3 is TGCGCCAGCAGCCTAGCGACAGGGGCCGCTGAAGCTTTCTTT. It is translated as CASSLATGAAEAFF. Full variable domain (outside the CDR3, taken from reference TRBV5-1 and TRBJ1-1): KAGVTQTPRYLIKTRGQQVTLSCSPISGHRSVSWYQQTPGQGLQFLFEYFSETQRNKGNFPGRFSGRQFSNSRSEMNVSTLELGDSALYLCASSLATGAAEAFFGQGTRLTVV.

A single count supports this clone. V usage is TRBV6-5 and J usage is TRBJ1-3; no reliable D call. The CDR3 is 13 amino acids. Germline loops: CDR1 MNHEY, CDR2 SVGAGI. Trimming removed 4 bases at V and 0 bases at J, with 4 bases between. The CDR3 spells CASSLNSGNTIYF. The CDR3 nucleotides read TGTGCCAGCAGTTTAAACTCTGGAAACACCATATATTTT.

J is TRBJ2-2 and V is TRBV5-6; D call uncertain. V was clipped by 3 bases and J by 6 bases, with 6 bases between them. The CDR3 contains 12 residues. Per the germline V gene, CDR1 is SGHDT and CDR2 is YYEEEE. The CDR3 here is CASSYSAGELFF. The DNA for the CDR3 is TGTGCCAGCAGCTATTCTGCCGGGGAGCTGTTTTTT.

This clone was counted between two and nine times. The CDR3 nucleotides are TGTGCCAGCACGGACAGGGGAATGAGGGTGTTTTTT. Translating gives CASTDRGMRVFF. This sequence joins TRBV28 and TRBJ1-4; TRBD1 aligns across 9 bases. The CDR3 is 12 amino acids. In germline, CDR1 is MDHEN, CDR2 SYDVKM. V shed 7 bases and J 15 bases; nucleotides not matched to a gene: 9. The full variable domain, completed using reference TRBV28 and TRBJ1-4, is DVKVTQSSRYLVKRTGEKVFLECVQDMDHENMFWYRQDPGLGLRLIYFSYDVKMKEKGDIPEGYSVSREKKERFSLILESASTNQTSMYLCASTDRGMRVFFGSGTQLSVL.

A remark on this clone: A read error may produce the germline difference seen at one junction end. The chain combines TRBV19 with TRBJ1-1, with D unresolved. Germline V gene data show CDR1 as LNHDA and CDR2 as SQIVND (reference sequence). This CDR3 region has 15 residues. The CDR3 is CASRIGAFMNTEAFF. Here the CDR3 DNA reads TGTGCCAGTAGAATAGGAGCATTTATGAACACTGAAGCTTTCTTT.

V usage is TRBV4-2 and J usage is TRBJ2-2; 11 bases are a match to TRBD2. This CDR3 comprises 16 residues. With 4 bases clipped from V and 5 bases from J, the junction kept 6 bases outside the gene matches. From germline, CDR1 is LGHNA and CDR2 YNFKEQ. CDR3 bases: TGTGCCAGCAGCCCCCGGGCTAGCGGGAGGACCGGGGAGCTGTTTTTT. As protein: CASSPRASGRTGELFF.

V gene TRBV27 combines with J gene TRBJ2-7, with D perhaps matching TRBD2 (6 bases). Deletions cut 5 bases from V and 2 bases from J, with 16 bases between. Germline values: CDR1 MNHEY, CDR2 SMNVEV (reference sequence). The CDR3 totals 15 residues. CDR3 protein: CASSPRPGGAYEQYF. CDR3 nucleotide sequence: TGTGCCAGCAGTCCCCGACCCGGAGGGGCCTACGAGCAGTACTTC.

The V call is TRBV27, the J call TRBJ1-6; weak D call: TRBD1 (6 bases). V lost 4 bases, J lost 4 bases, and 14 bases lay in between. CDR3 size: 16 residues. CDR1 and CDR2 (germline): MNHEY, SMNVEV (reference sequence). CDR3 protein: CASSWSLGAYNSPLHF. CDR3 nucleotide sequence: TGTGCCAGCAGTTGGTCCTTGGGGGCATATAATTCACCCCTCCACTTT.

The V and J genes are TRBV7-8 and TRBJ1-5; possibly TRBD1 for D (6 bases). The CDR3 covers 15 residues. Trimming cost V 5 bases and J 7 bases, with 18 bases left between them. CDR1 is SGHVS and CDR2 is FQNEAQ in the germline V gene. The CDR3 DNA is TGTGCCAGCAGCACTATGGGACATCTCGGGCAGCCCCAGCATTTT. Amino acid sequence: CASSTMGHLGQPQHF. Filled out from reference TRBV7-8 and TRBJ1-5, the complete variable domain reads GAGVSQSPRYKVAKRGQDVALRCDPISGHVSLFWYQQALGQGPEFLTYFQNEAQLDKSGLPSDRFFAERPEGSVSTLKIQRTQQEDSAVYLCASSTMGHLGQPQHFGDGTRLSIL.

This sequence joins TRBV29-1 and TRBJ2-5; D gene uncertain. Germline V gene sequence: CDR1 SQVTM, CDR2 ANQGSEA. The CDR3 is 13 amino acids. The CDR3 DNA follows: TGCAGTTCCGCCGCGCGACTCCAAGAGACCCAGTACTTC. Translated, it gives CSSAARLQETQYF.

V and J are TRBV7-9 and TRBJ1-1; no definite D call. The V end was cut by 0 bases, the J end by 3 bases, with 8 bases between. The CDR3 is 14 residues long. CDR1 is SEHNR, CDR2 FQNEAQ, per germline (reference sequence). The CDR3, as DNA: TGTGCCAGCAGCTTAGCGGAGGGATACACTGAAGCTTTCTTT. Amino acids: CASSLAEGYTEAFF.

This clone was found a few times. The rearrangement joins TRBV6-7 to TRBJ2-2, with 10 nucleotides matching TRBD1. TRBV6-7 is known as an ORF, though its function is uncertain. The CDR3 totals 16 residues. The J segment lost 5 bases and the V segment lost 6 bases, leaving 9 bases of the junction unmatched. The CDR3 DNA is TGTGCCAGCAGCTCCCAGGGACAGGGGAAGACCGGGGAGCTGTTTTTT. Translating gives CASSSQGQGKTGELFF.

The count of this clone is one. The chain joins TRBV19 to TRBJ1-1; TRBD1 might be the D (5 bases). V shed 4 bases and J shed 1 base, with 13 bases lying between them. Germline CDR1 is LNHDA and CDR2 is SQIVND (reference sequence). This CDR3 is 15 amino acids long. CDR3 DNA: TGTGCCAGTAGTAGTCGTAGACAGTCGAACACTGAAGCTTTCTTT. Translated: CASSSRRQSNTEAFF.

The table lists this clone with a few counts. The chain combines TRBV7-2 with TRBJ1-3; maybe TRBD1 (5 bases). The germline gives CDR1 SGHTA, CDR2 FQGNSA. V lost 4 bases to trimming and J lost 3 bases, with 10 bases between them. CDR3 length: 14 residues. The CDR3 sequence: CASSSQGFGNTIYF. In DNA form, the CDR3 reads TGTGCCAGCAGCTCCCAGGGTTTTGGAAACACCATATATTTT. The variable domain in full, completed from reference TRBV7-2 and TRBJ1-3, reads GAGVSQSPSNKVTEKGKDVELRCDPISGHTALYWYRQSLGQGLEFLIYFQGNSAPDKSGLPSDRFSAERTGGSVSTLTIQRTQQEDSAVYLCASSSQGFGNTIYFGEGSWLTVV.

In this sample, this clone turned up a few times. The chain links TRBV9 to TRBJ2-7, with a possible D match to TRBD1 (6 bases). CDR1 is SGDLS and CDR2 is YYNGEE in the germline V gene. CDR3 length equals 15 residues. The germline V and J ends were trimmed by 2 bases and 3 bases, with 15 bases remaining between them. CDR3 sequence (DNA): TGTGCCAGCAGCGTTTCTCAGGACAGCTTCTACGAGCAGTACTTC. Translation: CASSVSQDSFYEQYF.

This rearrangement joins TRBV18 to TRBJ2-1; D unresolved. The V end lost 2 bases, the J end lost 7 bases, and 12 bases lay between the germline ends. The length of the CDR3 is 14 residues. Germline lookup yields CDR1 KGHSH and CDR2 LQKENI. The CDR3 DNA sequence: TGTGCCAGCTCACCAGTGCAGGTTACTAATGAGCAGTTCTTC. The encoded protein is CASSPVQVTNEQFF.

This sequence joins TRBV28 and TRBJ2-3; D might be TRBD2 (5 bases). With 7 bases removed from V and 1 base from J, the gap between germline ends came to 12 bases. Germline CDR1 and CDR2: MDHEN and SYDVKM. This CDR3 contains 14 residues. In nucleotides, the CDR3 is TGTGCCAGCACCCTCGGTAGCGGCACAGATACGCAGTATTTT. This codes for CASTLGSGTDTQYF.

The rearrangement uses TRBV18 and TRBJ2-7, with D perhaps matching TRBD2 (5 bases). Trimming stripped 4 bases from V and 5 bases from J, with 12 bases between. CDR1 and CDR2 from the germline V gene are KGHSH and LQKENI. The CDR3 consists of 13 residues. CDR3 coding DNA: TGTGCCAGCTCACGGGAGCGCGACGACGAGCAGTACTTC. It specifies CASSRERDDEQYF.

The CDR3 DNA reads TGTGCCAGCAGTCGAAGACTCATCCAACAAGAGACCCAGTACTTC. Protein product: CASSRRLIQQETQYF. This rearrangement joins TRBV13 to TRBJ2-5, with no clear D. Germline assignment: CDR1 PRHDT and CDR2 FYEKMQ (reference sequence). The V end was cut by 6 bases, the J end by 2 bases, with 16 bases between. The CDR3 is 15 residues long.

This rearrangement joins TRBV4-1 to TRBJ2-7; 7 bases line up with TRBD2. J was trimmed by 0 bases and V by 1 base; bases with no gene match: 9. This CDR3 comprises 17 residues. Germline V lookup: CDR1 MGHRA, CDR2 YSYEKL. CDR3 loop: CASSQVGEGSLSYEQYF. The CDR3 nucleotides are TGCGCCAGCAGCCAAGTGGGGGAGGGGTCCCTCTCCTACGAGCAGTACTTC.

The chain couples TRBV7-9 to TRBJ2-5, with TRBD1 matching 8 bases. CDR1 and CDR2 (germline): SEHNR, FQNEAQ (reference sequence). The CDR3 totals 12 residues. V trimming: 4 bases; J trimming: 9 bases; junction bases outside the gene matches: 4. Here the CDR3 reads CASSSQGASQYF. DNA for the CDR3: TGTGCCAGCAGCTCTCAGGGGGCATCCCAGTACTTC.

This clone was observed a few times. The CDR3 DNA reads as TGCGCCAGCAGCTTGACGGGGGAGGGCTACACCTTC. This codes for CASSLTGEGYTF. J is TRBJ1-2 and V is TRBV5-1; D perhaps matches TRBD1 (5 bases). Germline values: CDR1 SGHRS, CDR2 YFSETQ. The V and J ends lost 1 base and 8 bases respectively, with 9 bases between them. The CDR3 sequence is 12 residues long.

The J gene is TRBJ2-5, the V gene TRBV5-6; no firm D call. Germline CDR1 is SGHDT and CDR2 is YYEEEE. Trimming took 0 bases from V and 5 from J, leaving 8 bases between them. The CDR3 covers 13 residues. The CDR3 reads CASSLAGSETQYF. Here the CDR3 DNA reads TGTGCCAGCAGCTTGGCGGGTTCGGAGACCCAGTACTTC.

Here the CDR3 reads CASTPQLQGFRSYNEQFF. The CDR3 DNA sequence: TGTGCCAGCACCCCGCAGCTACAGGGTTTTCGCTCCTACAATGAGCAGTTCTTC. The genes are TRBV2 and TRBJ2-1, with D perhaps matching TRBD1 (6 bases). The ends were cut back, 7 bases at V and 0 bases at J, with 22 bases in the middle. The CDR3 has 18 residues. CDR1 SNHLY and CDR2 FYNNEI come from the germline V gene.

Only one count was recorded for this clone. The chain recombines TRBV30 with TRBJ2-5, with 13 bases aligning to TRBD2. Germline CDR1 and CDR2: GTSNPN and SVGIG (reference sequence). CDR3 length: 16 amino acids. The junction had 7 bases not matched to a gene; V was cut back by 2 bases and J by 4 bases. The CDR3 bases are TGTGCCTGGAGTCCGCCCCGACTAGCGGGAGGAGAGACCCAGTACTTC. Translation: CAWSPPRLAGGETQYF.

This clone turned up a few times. The J gene is TRBJ2-7, the V gene TRBV29-1; 9 nucleotides line up with TRBD1. CDR1 is SQVTM, CDR2 ANQGSEA, per germline. The CDR3 consists of 13 residues. V gave up 6 bases and J gave up 6 bases; unmatched junction bases: 9. The CDR3 region is CSVEGQGGREQYF. For the CDR3, the DNA is TGCAGCGTGGAGGGACAGGGAGGACGCGAGCAGTACTTC.